This record looks at one TCR beta chain sequence and its context. Antigen specificity is unknown. Profiling relied on immunoSEQ multiplex PCR, and the TCRdb table lists in-frame clones only, not all of them. The top ten hold approximately 1.1% of the sample, which has fewer than 80,000 clones, 70% to 90% seen once. The CDR3 runs to 15 residues. Germline V CDR1 and CDR2: MNHNS, SASEGT. The V end was cut by 1 base, the J end by 2 bases, with 8 bases between. This sample was taken from a study of OX40 agonist ivuxolimab in advanced cancers. Whole-study context: Hepatocellular carcinoma, melanoma, renal cell or head and neck cancer affected the dose-escalation patients.

Findings and caveats of the study: On average, CD8+ T cells had more expanded clones than CD4+.

The sequence was collected from an adult with an advanced solid tumor such as melanoma, head and neck, liver or kidney cancer. The specimen was CD4+ or CD8+ T cells sorted from blood, collected in a trial of the OX40 agonist ivuxolimab. The rearrangement joins TRBV6-1 to TRBJ2-2; D gene unclear. This CDR3 reads CASSEGRINTGELFF. CDR3 nucleotides: TGTGCCAGCAGTGAAGGCAGGATTAACACCGGGGAGCTGTTTTTT.